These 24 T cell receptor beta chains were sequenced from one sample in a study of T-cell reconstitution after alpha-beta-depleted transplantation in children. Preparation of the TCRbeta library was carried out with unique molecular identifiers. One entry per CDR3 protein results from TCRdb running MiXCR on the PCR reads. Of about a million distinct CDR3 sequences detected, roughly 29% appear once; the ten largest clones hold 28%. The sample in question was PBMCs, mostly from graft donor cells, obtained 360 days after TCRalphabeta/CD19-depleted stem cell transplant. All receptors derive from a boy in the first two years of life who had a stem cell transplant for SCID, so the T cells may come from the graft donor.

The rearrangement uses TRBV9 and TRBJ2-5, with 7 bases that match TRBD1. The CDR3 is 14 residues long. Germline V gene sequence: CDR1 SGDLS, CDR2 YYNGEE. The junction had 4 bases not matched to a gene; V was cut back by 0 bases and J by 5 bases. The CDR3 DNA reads TGTGCCAGCAGCGTAGAAGGGGGCTGGGAGACCCAGTACTTC. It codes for CASSVEGGWETQYF.

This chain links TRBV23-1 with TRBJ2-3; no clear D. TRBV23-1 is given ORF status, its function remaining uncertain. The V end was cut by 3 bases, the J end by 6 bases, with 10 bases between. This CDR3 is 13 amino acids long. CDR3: CASSHVVRDTQYF. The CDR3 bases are TGCGCCAGCAGTCATGTGGTTAGGGATACGCAGTATTTT.

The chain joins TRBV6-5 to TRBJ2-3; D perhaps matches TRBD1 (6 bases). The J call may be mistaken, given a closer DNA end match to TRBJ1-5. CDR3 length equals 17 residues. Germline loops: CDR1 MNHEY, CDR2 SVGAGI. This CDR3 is CASSYGAGGLLGDTQHF. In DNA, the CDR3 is TGTGCCAGCAGTTACGGGGCGGGGGGCCTACTTGGGGATACGCAGCATTTT.

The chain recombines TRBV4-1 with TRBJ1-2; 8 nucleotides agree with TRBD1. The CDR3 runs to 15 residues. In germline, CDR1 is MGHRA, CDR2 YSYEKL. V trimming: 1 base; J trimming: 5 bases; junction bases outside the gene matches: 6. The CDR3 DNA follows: TGCGCCAGCAGCCAAGTAGGGACAGGAAATTATGGCTACACCTTC. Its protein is CASSQVGTGNYGYTF.

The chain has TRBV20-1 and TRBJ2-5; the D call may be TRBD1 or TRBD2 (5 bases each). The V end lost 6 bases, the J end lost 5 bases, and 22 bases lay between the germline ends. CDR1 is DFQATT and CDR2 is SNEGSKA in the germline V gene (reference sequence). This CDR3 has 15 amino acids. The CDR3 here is CSALPLLPGRETQYF. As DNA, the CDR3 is TGCAGTGCCTTGCCTCTTCTCCCGGGGCGGGAGACCCAGTACTTC.

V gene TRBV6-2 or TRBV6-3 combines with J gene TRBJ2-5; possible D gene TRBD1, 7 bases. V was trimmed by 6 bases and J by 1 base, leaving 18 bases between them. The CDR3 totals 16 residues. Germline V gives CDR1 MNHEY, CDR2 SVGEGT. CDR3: CASSSRRGPLQETQYF. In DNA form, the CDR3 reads TGTGCCAGCAGCTCTAGGAGGGGGCCGCTCCAAGAGACCCAGTACTTC.

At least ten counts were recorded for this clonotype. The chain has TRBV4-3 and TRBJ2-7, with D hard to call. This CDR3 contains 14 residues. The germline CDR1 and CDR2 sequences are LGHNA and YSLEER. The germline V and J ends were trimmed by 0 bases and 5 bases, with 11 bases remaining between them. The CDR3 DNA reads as TGCGCCAGCAGCCAAGATACCACGGTGGACGAGCAGTACTTC. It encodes CASSQDTTVDEQYF.

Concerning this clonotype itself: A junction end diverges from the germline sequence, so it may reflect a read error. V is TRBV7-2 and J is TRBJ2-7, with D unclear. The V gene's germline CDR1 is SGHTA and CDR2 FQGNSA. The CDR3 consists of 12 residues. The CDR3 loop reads CASSLVAGRKNF. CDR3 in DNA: TGTGCCAGCAGCTTAGTGGCCGGCCGGAAGAACTTC.

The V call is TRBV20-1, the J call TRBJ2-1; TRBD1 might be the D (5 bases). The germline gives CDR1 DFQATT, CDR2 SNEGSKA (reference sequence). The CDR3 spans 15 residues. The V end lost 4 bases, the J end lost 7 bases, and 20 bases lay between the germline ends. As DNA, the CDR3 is TGCAGTGCTATTTGGCAGGGATCGGTTCGGAATGAGCAGTTCTTC. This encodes CSAIWQGSVRNEQFF.

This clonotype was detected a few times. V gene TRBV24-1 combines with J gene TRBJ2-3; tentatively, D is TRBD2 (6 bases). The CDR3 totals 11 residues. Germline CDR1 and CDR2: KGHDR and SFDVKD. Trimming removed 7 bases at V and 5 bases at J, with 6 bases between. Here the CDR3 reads CATRGGDTQYF. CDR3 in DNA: TGTGCCACCAGGGGGGGAGATACGCAGTATTTT.

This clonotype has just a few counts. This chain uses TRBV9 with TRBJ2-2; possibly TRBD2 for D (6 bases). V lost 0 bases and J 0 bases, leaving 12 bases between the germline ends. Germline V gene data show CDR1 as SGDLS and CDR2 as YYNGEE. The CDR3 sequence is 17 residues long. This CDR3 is CASSVAGLQTNTGELFF. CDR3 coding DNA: TGTGCCAGCAGCGTAGCGGGACTCCAAACGAACACCGGGGAGCTGTTTTTT.

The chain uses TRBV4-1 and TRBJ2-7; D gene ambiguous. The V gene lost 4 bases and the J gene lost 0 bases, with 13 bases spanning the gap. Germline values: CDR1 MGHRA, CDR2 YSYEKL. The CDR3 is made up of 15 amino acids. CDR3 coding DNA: TGCGCCAGCAGCCCCACCTGGTTAGGCTCCTACGAGCAGTACTTC. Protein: CASSPTWLGSYEQYF.

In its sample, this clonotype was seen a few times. CDR3 loop: CSVEGGRNTGELFF. The CDR3 nucleotides read TGCAGCGTTGAGGGGGGCAGGAACACCGGGGAGCTGTTTTTT. This rearrangement joins TRBV29-1 to TRBJ2-2; D may match TRBD1 or TRBD2 (6 bases each). V was clipped by 3 bases and J by 1 base, with 9 bases between them. The CDR3 runs 14 residues. Per the germline V gene, CDR1 is SQVTM and CDR2 is ANQGSEA.

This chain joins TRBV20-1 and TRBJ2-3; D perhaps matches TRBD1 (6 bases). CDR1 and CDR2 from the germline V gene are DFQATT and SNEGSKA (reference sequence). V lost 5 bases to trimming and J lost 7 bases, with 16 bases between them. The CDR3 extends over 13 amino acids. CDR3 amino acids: CSAGPTGRNTQYF. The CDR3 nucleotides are TGCAGTGCTGGACCTACAGGGCGAAATACGCAGTATTTT.

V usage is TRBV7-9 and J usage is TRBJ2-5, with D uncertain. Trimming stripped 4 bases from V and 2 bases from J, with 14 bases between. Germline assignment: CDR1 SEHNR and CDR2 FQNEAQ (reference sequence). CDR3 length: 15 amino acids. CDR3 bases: TGTGCCAGCAGCTATGGCGCAGTTAAACAAGAGACCCAGTACTTC. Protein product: CASSYGAVKQETQYF.

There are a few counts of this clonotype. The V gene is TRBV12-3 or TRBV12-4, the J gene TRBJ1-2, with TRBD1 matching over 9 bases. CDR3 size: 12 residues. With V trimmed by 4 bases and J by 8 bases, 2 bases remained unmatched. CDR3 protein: CASSWTGDGYTF. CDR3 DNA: TGTGCCAGCAGTTGGACAGGGGACGGCTACACCTTC.

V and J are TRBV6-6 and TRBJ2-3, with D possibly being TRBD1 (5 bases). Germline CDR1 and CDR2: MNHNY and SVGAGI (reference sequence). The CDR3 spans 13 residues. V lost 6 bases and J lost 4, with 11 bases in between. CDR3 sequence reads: CASRLDRADTQYF. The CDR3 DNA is TGTGCCAGCAGACTCGACAGAGCAGATACGCAGTATTTT.

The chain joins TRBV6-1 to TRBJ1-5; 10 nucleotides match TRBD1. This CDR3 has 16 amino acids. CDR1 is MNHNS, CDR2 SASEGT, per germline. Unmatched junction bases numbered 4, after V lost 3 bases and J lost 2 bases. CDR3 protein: CASSDRDRGRNQPQHF. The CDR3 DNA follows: TGTGCCAGCAGTGACCGGGACAGGGGCCGCAATCAGCCCCAGCATTTT.

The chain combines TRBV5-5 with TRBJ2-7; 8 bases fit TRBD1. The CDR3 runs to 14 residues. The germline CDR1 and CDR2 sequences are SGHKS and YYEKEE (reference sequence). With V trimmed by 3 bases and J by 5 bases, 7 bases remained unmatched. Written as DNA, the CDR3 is TGTGCCAGCAGCTCTTACAGGGGGTCCCACGAGCAGTACTTC. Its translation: CASSSYRGSHEQYF.

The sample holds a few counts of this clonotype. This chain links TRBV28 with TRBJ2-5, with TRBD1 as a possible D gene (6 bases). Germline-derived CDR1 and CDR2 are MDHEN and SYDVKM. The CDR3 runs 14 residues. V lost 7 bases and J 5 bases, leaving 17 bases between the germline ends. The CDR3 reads CASIHRTGRETQYF. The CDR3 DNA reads TGTGCCAGCATCCACCGAACAGGGCGGGAGACCCAGTACTTC.

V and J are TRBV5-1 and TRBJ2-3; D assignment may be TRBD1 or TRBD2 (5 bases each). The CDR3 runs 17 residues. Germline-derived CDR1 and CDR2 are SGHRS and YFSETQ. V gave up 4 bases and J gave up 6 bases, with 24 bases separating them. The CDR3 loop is CASSTESGTFSGDTQYF. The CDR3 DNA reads TGCGCCAGCAGCACTGAATCAGGGACCTTTTCGGGGGATACGCAGTATTTT.

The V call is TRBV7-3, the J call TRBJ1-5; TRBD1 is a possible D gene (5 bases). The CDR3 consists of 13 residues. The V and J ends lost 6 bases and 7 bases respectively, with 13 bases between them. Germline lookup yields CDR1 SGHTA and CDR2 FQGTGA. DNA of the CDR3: TGTGCCAGCAGTGACGGGGGGGACCAGCCCCAGCATTTT. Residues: CASSDGGDQPQHF.

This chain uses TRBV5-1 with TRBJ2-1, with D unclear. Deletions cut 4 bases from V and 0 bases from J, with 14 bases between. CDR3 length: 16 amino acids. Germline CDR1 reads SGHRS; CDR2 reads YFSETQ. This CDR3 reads CASSPRPRSSYNEQFF. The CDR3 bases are TGCGCCAGCAGCCCGAGACCGCGAAGCTCCTACAATGAGCAGTTCTTC.

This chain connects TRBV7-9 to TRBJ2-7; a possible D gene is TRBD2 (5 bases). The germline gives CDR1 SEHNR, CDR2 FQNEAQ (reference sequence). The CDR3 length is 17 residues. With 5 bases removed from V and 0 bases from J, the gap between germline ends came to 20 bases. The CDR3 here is CASSPTPIKDSSYEQYF. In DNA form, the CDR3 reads TGTGCCAGCAGCCCTACACCGATAAAGGACTCCTCCTACGAGCAGTACTTC.